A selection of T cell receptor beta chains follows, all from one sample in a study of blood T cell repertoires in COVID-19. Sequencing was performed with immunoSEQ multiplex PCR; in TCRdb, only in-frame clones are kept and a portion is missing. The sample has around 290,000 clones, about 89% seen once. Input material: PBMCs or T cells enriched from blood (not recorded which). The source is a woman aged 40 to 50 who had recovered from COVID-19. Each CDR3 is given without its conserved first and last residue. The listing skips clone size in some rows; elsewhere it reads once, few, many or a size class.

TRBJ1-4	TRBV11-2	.	ASRFVRDITNEKLF
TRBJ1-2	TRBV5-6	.	ASSLGQAGTSYT
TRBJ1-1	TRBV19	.	ASSLGGPGVNTEAF
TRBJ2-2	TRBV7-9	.	ASSRSLGLTPTGELF
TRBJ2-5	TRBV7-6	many	ASSASTGNVGIGTQY
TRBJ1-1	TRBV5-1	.	ASSTGRGGAEAF
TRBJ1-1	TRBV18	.	ASSPRGVTGVNTEAF
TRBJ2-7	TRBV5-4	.	ASSPTPSTYEQY
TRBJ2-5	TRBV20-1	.	SASHPSGETQY
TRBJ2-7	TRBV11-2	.	ASSPLLAVGINEQY
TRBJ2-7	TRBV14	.	ASSQELGDEQY
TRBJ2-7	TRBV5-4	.	ASRRQDAGSYEQY
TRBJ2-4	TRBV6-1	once	ASSGPDTVRVGNIQY
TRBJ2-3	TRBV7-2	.	ASSLSVSTDTQY
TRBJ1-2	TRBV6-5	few	ASSPKQGGYGYT
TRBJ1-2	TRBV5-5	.	ASSFLDTSNYGYT
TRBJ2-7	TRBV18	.	ASSGPGQGYEQY
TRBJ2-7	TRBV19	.	ASRKTGEEREQY
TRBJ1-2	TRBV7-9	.	ASSLGQGRNYGYT
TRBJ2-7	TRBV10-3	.	AISDRQGSHEQY
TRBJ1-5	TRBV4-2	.	ASSHLTGRGQPQH
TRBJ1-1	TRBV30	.	AWNILQGDTEAF
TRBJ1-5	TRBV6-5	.	ASSYIGDSNQPQH
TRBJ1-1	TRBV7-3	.	ASSIRPTGPTEAF
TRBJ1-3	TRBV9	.	ASSVSAGNTIY
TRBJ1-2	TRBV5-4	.	ASSFGREGPNYGYT
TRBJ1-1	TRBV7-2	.	ASSSRLGNTEAF
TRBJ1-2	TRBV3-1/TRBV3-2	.	ASSPRQGYRGYT
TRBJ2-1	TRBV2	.	ASSKVDEQF
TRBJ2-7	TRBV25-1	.	ASSDPYRDRDHEQY
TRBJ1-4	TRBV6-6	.	ASSYSYTGGSEKLF
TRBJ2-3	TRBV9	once	ASTPRAGGTDTQY
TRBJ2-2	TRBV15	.	ATSRGEGTGELF
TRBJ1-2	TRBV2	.	ASSGGNYGYT
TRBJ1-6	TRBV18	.	ASSPQGDKRDSPLH
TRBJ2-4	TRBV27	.	ASSSPGQGTTKNIQY
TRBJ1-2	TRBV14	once	ASSPPGQGWYGYT